The clone carrying this TCR beta chain was found a few times. Using immunoSEQ multiplex PCR, the repertoire was profiled, and TCRdb retains in-frame clones only, with some absent. This sample has about 120,000 clones, with approximately 88% found just once. The data originate from a study of control samples from healthy donors and cancer patients. The TCR was taken from a man in his forties or fifties in good health. The sequenced sample was blood.

The CDR3 bases are TGTGCCAGCAGTTCCTTCGACAGGGAACGTGAAAAACTGTTTTTT. Protein: CASSSFDREREKLFF. The rearrangement joins TRBV27 to TRBJ1-4, with 7 bases identical to TRBD1. With V trimmed by 4 bases and J by 7 bases, 9 bases remained unmatched. The germline gives CDR1 MNHEY, CDR2 SMNVEV (reference sequence). The CDR3 has 15 residues.